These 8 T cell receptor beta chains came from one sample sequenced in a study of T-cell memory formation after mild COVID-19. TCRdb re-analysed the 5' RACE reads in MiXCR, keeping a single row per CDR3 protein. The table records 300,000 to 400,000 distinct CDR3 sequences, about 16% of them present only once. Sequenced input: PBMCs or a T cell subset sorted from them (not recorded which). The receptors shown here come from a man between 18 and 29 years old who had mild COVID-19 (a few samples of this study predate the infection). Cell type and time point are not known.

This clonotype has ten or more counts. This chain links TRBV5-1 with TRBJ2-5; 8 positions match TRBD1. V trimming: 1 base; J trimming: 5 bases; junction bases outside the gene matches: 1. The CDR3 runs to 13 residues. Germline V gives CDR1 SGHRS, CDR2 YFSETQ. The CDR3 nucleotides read TGCGCCAGCAGCTTGAACAGGGGGGAGACCCAGTACTTC. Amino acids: CASSLNRGETQYF.

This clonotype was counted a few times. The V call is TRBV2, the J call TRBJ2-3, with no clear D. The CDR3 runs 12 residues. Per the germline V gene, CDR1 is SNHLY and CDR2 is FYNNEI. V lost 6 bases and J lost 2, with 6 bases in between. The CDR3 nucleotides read TGTGCCAGCAGGGCGTACACAGATACGCAGTATTTT. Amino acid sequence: CASRAYTDTQYF.

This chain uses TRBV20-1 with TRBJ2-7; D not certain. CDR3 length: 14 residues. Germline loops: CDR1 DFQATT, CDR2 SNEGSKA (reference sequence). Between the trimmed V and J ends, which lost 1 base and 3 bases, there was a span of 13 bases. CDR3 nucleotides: TGCAGTGCTAGAGCAACGGGCCTGAACTACGAGCAGTACGTC. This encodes CSARATGLNYEQYV.

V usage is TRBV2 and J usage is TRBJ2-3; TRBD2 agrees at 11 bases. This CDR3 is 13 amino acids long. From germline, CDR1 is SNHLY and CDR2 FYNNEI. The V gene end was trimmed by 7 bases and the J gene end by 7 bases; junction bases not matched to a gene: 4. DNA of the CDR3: TGTGCCAGCATTACTAGCGGGGGCTATACGCAGTATTTT. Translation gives CASITSGGYTQYF.

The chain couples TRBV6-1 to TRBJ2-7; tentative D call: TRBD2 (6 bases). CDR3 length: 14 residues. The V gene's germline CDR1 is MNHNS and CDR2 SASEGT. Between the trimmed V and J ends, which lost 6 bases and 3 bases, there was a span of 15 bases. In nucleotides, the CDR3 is TGTGCCAGCAGACGGGACGGGAGAAACTACGAGCAGTACGTC. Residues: CASRRDGRNYEQYV.

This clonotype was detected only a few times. The CDR3 DNA reads TGTGCCATCAGTGACCCCCCTGGGGCGGTGAACACTGAAGCTTTCTTT. This sequence encodes CAISDPPGAVNTEAFF. The chain links TRBV10-3 to TRBJ1-1; TRBD1 is a possible D gene (5 bases). In germline, CDR1 is ENHRY, CDR2 SYGVKD. The CDR3 is 16 residues long. V lost 3 bases, J lost 0 bases, and 14 bases lay in between.

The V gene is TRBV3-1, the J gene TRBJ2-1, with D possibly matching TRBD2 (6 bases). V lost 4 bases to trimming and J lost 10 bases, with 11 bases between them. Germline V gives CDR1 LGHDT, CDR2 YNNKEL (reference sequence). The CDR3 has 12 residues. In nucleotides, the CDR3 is TGTGCCAGCAGCCTCCAGGCGGGGGAGCAGTTCTTC. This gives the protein CASSLQAGEQFF.

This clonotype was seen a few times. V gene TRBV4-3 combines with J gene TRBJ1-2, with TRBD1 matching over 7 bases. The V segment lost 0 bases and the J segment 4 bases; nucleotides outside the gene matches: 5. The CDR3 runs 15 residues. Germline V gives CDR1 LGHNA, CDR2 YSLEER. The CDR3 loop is CASSQDMDRPYGYTF. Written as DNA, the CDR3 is TGCGCCAGCAGCCAAGATATGGACAGGCCCTATGGCTACACCTTC.